Detailed here is one T cell receptor (beta chain). V was cut by 2 bases and J by 2 bases, with 10 bases left in between. CDR1 is SGHVS, CDR2 FNYEAQ, per germline. The CDR3 has 15 residues. The data are from a study of blood T cell repertoires in COVID-19. Study as a whole: Acute and convalescent COVID-19 specimens originated in the United States, Italy and Spain.

Only in-frame clones appear in the TCRdb table, and some are missing; sequencing was by immunoSEQ multiplex PCR. Here the sample spans roughly 150,000 clones, about 83% being singletons. The genes are TRBV7-6 and TRBJ1-3; tentatively, D is TRBD1 (6 bases). The sequence was obtained from a woman older than 75 with acute or convalescent COVID-19. The source material was peripheral blood. This chain's CDR3 is CASSLFRGAGNTIYF. Written as DNA, the CDR3 is TGTGCCAGCAGCTTATTCAGGGGCGCTGGAAACACCATATATTTT.